This T cell receptor (beta chain) originates from a study of blood T cell repertoires in COVID-19. Overall study context: COVID-19 samples collected from the United States, Italy and Spain covered acute and convalescent phases. PBMCs, B-cell-depleted T cells, or T cells were the source of the cDNA or gDNA that made up the material.

In the authors' methods: Reference gene primer amplification in the assay estimated nucleated cell counts. This table comes from immunoSEQ multiplex PCR, and its TCRdb copy is limited to in-frame clones, with some not included. V and J calls and clone size come straight from that table; D and trimming were deduced from the DNA. Of more than 70,000 clones listed, around nine tenths are singletons. Sequencing was performed on peripheral blood. This clonotype was sampled from a man aged 60 to 69 with acute or convalescent COVID-19.

The CDR3 DNA reads TGTGCCAGCTCCCGGACAGGGCCAGATACGCAGTATTTT. Its protein is CASSRTGPDTQYF. This chain links TRBV18 with TRBJ2-3; TRBD1 matches 8 bases. The CDR3 length is 13 residues. Germline V gene lookup returns CDR1 KGHSH and CDR2 LQKENI. Germline trimming cut 6 bases from V and 4 bases from J; bases unmatched to any gene: 3.